This entry lists 25 T cell receptor beta chains sequenced from one sample in a study of T-cell memory formation after mild COVID-19. MiXCR, run by TCRdb on the 5' RACE reads, gives a single entry per CDR3 protein. The sample holds a few hundred thousand distinct CDR3 sequences, roughly a fifth seen once. Specimen: PBMCs or a T cell subset sorted from them (not recorded which). Receptors originate from a man aged 18 to 30 who had mild COVID-19 (a few samples of this study predate the infection). Cell type and time point are not known.

The table lists this clonotype with a few counts. The chain employs TRBV20-1 and TRBJ2-2; no reliable D call. This CDR3 is built from 13 residues. Germline CDR1 reads DFQATT; CDR2 reads SNEGSKA (reference sequence). V was cut by 1 base and J by 2 bases, with 5 bases left in between. CDR3 nucleotide sequence: TGCAGTGCTAGAGGACAAAACACCGGGGAGCTGTTTTTT. Translation: CSARGQNTGELFF.

The genes are TRBV7-9 and TRBJ2-7, with D unresolved. Germline V gives CDR1 SEHNR, CDR2 FQNEAQ (reference sequence). This CDR3 spans 14 amino acids. V was trimmed by 6 bases and J by 3 bases, leaving 15 bases between them. CDR3 in amino acids: CASSPLASVYEQYF. In DNA, the CDR3 is TGTGCCAGCAGTCCCCTTGCCAGTGTCTACGAGCAGTACTTC. Variable domain in full (rest from reference TRBV7-9 and TRBJ2-7): DTGVSQNPRHKITKRGQNVTFRCDPISEHNRLYWYRQTLGQGPEFLTYFQNEAQLEKSRLLSDRFSAERPKGSFSTLEIQRTEQGDSAMYLCASSPLASVYEQYFGPGTRLTVT.

This chain connects TRBV5-1 to TRBJ2-2; D uncertain. The V and J ends lost 0 bases and 7 bases respectively, with 10 bases between them. Germline-derived CDR1 and CDR2 are SGHRS and YFSETQ. The CDR3 contains 14 residues. CDR3 protein: CASSLESNGGELFF. CDR3 DNA sequence: TGCGCCAGCAGCTTGGAGTCAAATGGCGGGGAGCTGTTTTTT.

This clonotype has just a few counts. This chain links TRBV7-6 with TRBJ2-5; D gene unclear. The germline V gene has CDR1 SGHVS and CDR2 FNYEAQ. This CDR3 is 13 amino acids long. V was clipped by 3 bases and J by 4 bases, with 9 bases between them. The CDR3 nucleotides are TGTGCCAGCAGCTTCCGTTTGCGAGAGACCCAGTACTTC. Its translation: CASSFRLRETQYF.

The genes are TRBV20-1 and TRBJ2-7; 9 nucleotides line up with TRBD2. This CDR3 has 14 residues. The V and J ends lost 1 base and 4 bases, in that order; junction bases with no gene match: 5. Germline V gene lookup returns CDR1 DFQATT and CDR2 SNEGSKA (reference sequence). The CDR3 nucleotides are TGCAGTGCTAGAGGGACTAGCGTAAATTACGAGCAGTACTTC. It codes for CSARGTSVNYEQYF.

The chain has TRBV20-1 and TRBJ1-1; the D is unclear. From germline, CDR1 is DFQATT and CDR2 SNEGSKA (reference sequence). This CDR3 region has 13 residues. V shed 3 bases and J shed 2 bases, with 10 bases lying between them. In nucleotides, the CDR3 is TGCAGTGCTAGCCCTCAGAGAAACACTGAAGCTTTCTTT. Translation: CSASPQRNTEAFF.

The V gene is TRBV11-2, the J gene TRBJ1-4; D is perhaps TRBD1 (6 bases). This CDR3 contains 17 residues. The germline gives CDR1 SGHAT, CDR2 FQNNGV. Trimming left V 6 bases short and J 3 bases short, with 20 bases between. CDR3 in amino acids: CASRLGRDTDSNEKLFF. In DNA form, the CDR3 reads TGTGCCAGCAGGTTGGGTCGGGACACCGACTCTAATGAAAAACTGTTTTTT.

A few counts support this clonotype. The rearrangement joins TRBV6-5 to TRBJ1-6; D not resolved. The CDR3 totals 12 residues. Germline V lookup: CDR1 MNHEY, CDR2 SVGAGI. V was trimmed by 2 bases and J by 12 bases, leaving 8 bases between them. Written as DNA, the CDR3 is TGTGCCAGCAGTTACGGCGGACGACCCCTCCACTTT. Translation gives CASSYGGRPLHF.

This clonotype was seen a handful of times. The rearrangement links TRBV29-1 to TRBJ2-1; D might be TRBD2 (5 bases). Between the trimmed V and J ends, which lost 0 bases and 8 bases, there was a span of 8 bases. The CDR3 has 12 amino acids. Germline CDR1 is SQVTM and CDR2 is ANQGSEA. CDR3 sequence: CSVEDLGDEQFF. The CDR3 DNA is TGCAGCGTTGAAGATTTGGGAGATGAGCAGTTCTTC.

The rearrangement joins TRBV4-2 to TRBJ1-5; 7 nucleotides match TRBD1. This CDR3 is built from 13 residues. Unmatched junction bases numbered 0, after V lost 0 bases and J lost 7 bases. Germline V gene sequence: CDR1 LGHNA, CDR2 YNFKEQ. The CDR3 here is CASSQEGQQPQHF. The CDR3 DNA is TGTGCCAGCAGCCAAGAGGGACAGCAGCCCCAGCATTTT.

This clonotype was seen ten or more times. The genes are TRBV7-2 and TRBJ1-4; D is ambiguous. V was clipped by 1 base and J by 7 bases, with 13 bases between them. Germline V gene sequence: CDR1 SGHTA, CDR2 FQGNSA. CDR3 length equals 15 residues. CDR3 sequence: CASSLEGGRLEKLFF. The CDR3 coding sequence is TGTGCCAGCAGCTTAGAAGGTGGCCGACTTGAAAAACTGTTTTTT.

This rearrangement joins TRBV7-9 to TRBJ2-2, with 8 positions matching TRBD1. This CDR3 is built from 15 residues. Germline CDR1 reads SEHNR; CDR2 reads FQNEAQ (reference sequence). The V segment lost 4 bases and the J segment 6 bases; nucleotides outside the gene matches: 7. The CDR3 spells CASSSQDRDAGELFF. For the CDR3, the DNA is TGTGCCAGCAGCTCCCAGGACAGGGATGCCGGGGAGCTGTTTTTT. The full variable domain, rest sourced from reference TRBV7-9 and TRBJ2-2, is DTGVSQNPRHKITKRGQNVTFRCDPISEHNRLYWYRQTLGQGPEFLTYFQNEAQLEKSRLLSDRFSAERPKGSFSTLEIQRTEQGDSAMYLCASSSQDRDAGELFFGEGSRLTVL.

The J gene is TRBJ2-3, the V gene TRBV19; tentative D call: TRBD2 (6 bases). Germline values: CDR1 LNHDA, CDR2 SQIVND (reference sequence). This CDR3 is built from 14 residues. Deletions cut 6 bases from V and 2 bases from J, with 12 bases between. CDR3: CASSPSGYTDTQYF. CDR3 DNA sequence: TGTGCCAGTAGCCCGAGCGGGTACACAGATACGCAGTATTTT.

Only a few counts were recorded for this clonotype. The chain links TRBV5-1 to TRBJ2-5, with 8 bases aligning to TRBD1. Trimming took 4 bases from V and 4 from J; bases not matched to a gene: 15. The length of the CDR3 is 17 residues. The V gene's germline CDR1 is SGHRS and CDR2 YFSETQ. DNA for the CDR3: TGCGCCAGCAGCCTGTACCTCAGGGGGCAGGCGGGAGAGACCCAGTACTTC. Protein sequence: CASSLYLRGQAGETQYF.

The sample holds one count of this clonotype. The chain uses TRBV2 and TRBJ2-7; TRBD1 matches at 10 bases. Germline CDR1 is SNHLY and CDR2 is FYNNEI. This CDR3 region has 15 residues. V dropped 3 bases and J dropped 2; count of bases not matched to a gene: 4. Here the CDR3 DNA reads TGTGCCAGCAGTGATAGGACAGGGGGTCCCTACGAGCAGTACTTC. This encodes CASSDRTGGPYEQYF.

There are a few counts of this clonotype. This chain connects TRBV7-9 to TRBJ2-3; TRBD2 is a possible D gene (6 bases). V shed 4 bases and J shed 13 bases, with 15 bases lying between them. Looked up from germline, CDR1 is SEHNR and CDR2 is FQNEAQ (reference sequence). This CDR3 spans 12 amino acids. In DNA, the CDR3 is TGTGCCAGCAGCTCCTCTTACGGCGGGAAGTATTTT. As protein: CASSSSYGGKYF.

The chain combines TRBV5-1 with TRBJ1-2, with 9 positions matching TRBD1. The CDR3 length is 14 residues. Per germline, CDR1 SGHRS and CDR2 YFSETQ. The V segment lost 3 bases and the J segment 6 bases; nucleotides outside the gene matches: 6. This CDR3 reads CASSSRTGEDGYTF. The CDR3 nucleotides read TGCGCCAGCAGCTCAAGGACAGGGGAGGATGGCTACACCTTC.

This clonotype was observed a few times. CDR3 region: CASSVGTSGGDTQYF. The DNA of the CDR3 is TGTGCCAGCAGCGTAGGTACTAGCGGGGGAGATACGCAGTATTTT. The rearrangement joins TRBV9 to TRBJ2-3, with TRBD2 matching 11 bases. The CDR3 is made up of 15 amino acids. J lost 5 bases, V lost 0 bases, and 2 bases had no gene match. Germline-derived CDR1 and CDR2 are SGDLS and YYNGEE.

The CDR3 here is CASSWGPRYEQYF. The CDR3 DNA follows: TGTGCCAGCAGTTGGGGACCTCGCTACGAGCAGTACTTC. The gene calls are TRBV27 and TRBJ2-7; D possibly uses TRBD1 or TRBD2 (5 bases each). This CDR3 region has 13 residues. CDR1 MNHEY and CDR2 SMNVEV come from the germline V gene (reference sequence). V was cut by 4 bases and J by 3 bases, with 10 bases left in between.

This clonotype showed up many times. This sequence joins TRBV10-3 and TRBJ2-4; 8 bases agree with TRBD2. The CDR3 is 14 residues long. V shed 10 bases and J 10 bases; nucleotides not matched to a gene: 15. Germline values: CDR1 ENHRY, CDR2 SYGVKD. CDR3 protein: CATGLDLAGGIQYF. In nucleotides, the CDR3 is TGTGCCACGGGACTAGACCTCGCCGGGGGGATTCAGTACTTC.

The chain employs TRBV24-1 and TRBJ2-1; 9 nucleotides align to TRBD2. Germline assignment: CDR1 KGHDR and CDR2 SFDVKD. With 5 bases clipped from V and 4 bases from J, the junction kept 2 bases outside the gene matches. The length of the CDR3 is 14 residues. The CDR3 loop reads CATSGSGGYNEQFF. In DNA, the CDR3 is TGTGCCACCAGTGGTAGCGGGGGTTACAATGAGCAGTTCTTC.

The chain employs TRBV5-1 and TRBJ2-2; tentatively, D is TRBD2 (6 bases). The CDR3 consists of 17 residues. Germline V gene sequence: CDR1 SGHRS, CDR2 YFSETQ. The germline V and J ends were trimmed by 4 bases and 3 bases, with 19 bases remaining between them. The CDR3 nucleotides read TGCGCCAGCAGCCGTCTGCGGGGCCGGGACTACACCGGGGAGCTGTTTTTT. The encoded protein is CASSRLRGRDYTGELFF.

The sample holds a few counts of this clonotype. The V call is TRBV7-8, the J call TRBJ1-5, with D unresolved. The CDR3 totals 15 residues. CDR1 is SGHVS, CDR2 FQNEAQ, per germline. V dropped 3 bases and J dropped 0 bases, with 9 bases sitting between them. The chain's CDR3 is CASSLFKYSNQPQHF. The CDR3 bases are TGTGCCAGCAGCTTGTTCAAGTATAGCAATCAGCCCCAGCATTTT.

The chain is built from TRBV4-2 and TRBJ2-5; 8 bases map to TRBD1. The V gene's germline CDR1 is LGHNA and CDR2 YNFKEQ. With V trimmed by 6 bases and J by 3 bases, 3 bases remained unmatched. The CDR3 has 13 amino acids. The CDR3 DNA follows: TGTGCCAGCAGGCCGACAGGGGAAGAGACCCAGTACTTC. Amino acid sequence: CASRPTGEETQYF.

This chain links TRBV6-2 or TRBV6-3 with TRBJ2-1, with D possibly matching TRBD1 (6 bases). Germline-derived CDR1 and CDR2 are MNHEY and SVGEGT. The CDR3 spans 14 residues. V shed 2 bases and J shed 4 bases, with 9 bases lying between them. As DNA, the CDR3 is TGTGCCAGCAGTTACAGGGACAATTACAATGAGCAGTTCTTC. This codes for CASSYRDNYNEQFF.